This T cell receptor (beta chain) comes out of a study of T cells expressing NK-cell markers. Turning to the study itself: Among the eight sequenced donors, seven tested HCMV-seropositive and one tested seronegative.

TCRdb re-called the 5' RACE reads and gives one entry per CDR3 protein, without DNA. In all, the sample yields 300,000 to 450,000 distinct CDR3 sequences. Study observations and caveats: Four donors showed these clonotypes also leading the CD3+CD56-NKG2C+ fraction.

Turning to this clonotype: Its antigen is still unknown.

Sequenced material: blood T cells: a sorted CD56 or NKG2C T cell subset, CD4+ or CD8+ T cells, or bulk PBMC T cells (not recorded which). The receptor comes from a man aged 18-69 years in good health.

CDR3 amino acids: CASSLAVVGGYTF. The chain is built from TRBV7-9 and TRBJ1-2. CDR3 size: 13 residues. CDR1 is SEHNR, CDR2 FQNEAQ, per germline (reference sequence).